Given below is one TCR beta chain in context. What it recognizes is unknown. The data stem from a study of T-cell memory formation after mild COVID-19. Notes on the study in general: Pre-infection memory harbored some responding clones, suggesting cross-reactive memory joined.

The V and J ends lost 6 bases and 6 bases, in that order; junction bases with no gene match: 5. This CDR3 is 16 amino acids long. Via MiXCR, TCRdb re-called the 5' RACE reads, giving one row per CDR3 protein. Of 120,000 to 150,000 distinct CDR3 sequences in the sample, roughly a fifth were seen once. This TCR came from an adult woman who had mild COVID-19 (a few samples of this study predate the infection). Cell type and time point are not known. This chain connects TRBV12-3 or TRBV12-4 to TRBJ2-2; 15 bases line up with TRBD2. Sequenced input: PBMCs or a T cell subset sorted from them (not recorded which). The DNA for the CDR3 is TGTGCCAGCAGGCCTGGACTAGCGGGAGGGCCCGGGGAGCTGTTTTTT. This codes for CASRPGLAGGPGELFF.